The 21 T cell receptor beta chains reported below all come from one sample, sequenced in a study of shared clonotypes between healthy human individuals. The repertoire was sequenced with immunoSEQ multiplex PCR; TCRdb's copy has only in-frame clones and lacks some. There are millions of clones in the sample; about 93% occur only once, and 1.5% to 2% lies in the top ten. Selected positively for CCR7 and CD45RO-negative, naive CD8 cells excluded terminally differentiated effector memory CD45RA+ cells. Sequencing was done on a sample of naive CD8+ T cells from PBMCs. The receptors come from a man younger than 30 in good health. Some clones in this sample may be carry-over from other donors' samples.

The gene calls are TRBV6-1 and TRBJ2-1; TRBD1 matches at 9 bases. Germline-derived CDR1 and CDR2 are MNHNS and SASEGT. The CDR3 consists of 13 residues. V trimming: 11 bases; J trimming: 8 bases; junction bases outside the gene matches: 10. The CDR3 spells CAGGGTGGDEQFF. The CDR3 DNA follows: TGTGCCGGTGGGGGTACAGGGGGCGATGAGCAGTTCTTC.

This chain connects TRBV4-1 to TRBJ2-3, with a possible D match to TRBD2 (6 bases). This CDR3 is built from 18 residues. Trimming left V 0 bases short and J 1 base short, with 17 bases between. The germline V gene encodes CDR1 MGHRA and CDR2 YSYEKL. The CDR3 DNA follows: TGCGCCAGCAGCCAAGAAAGGAGTAGCGGATTTCGCACAGATACGCAGTATTTT. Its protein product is CASSQERSSGFRTDTQYF.

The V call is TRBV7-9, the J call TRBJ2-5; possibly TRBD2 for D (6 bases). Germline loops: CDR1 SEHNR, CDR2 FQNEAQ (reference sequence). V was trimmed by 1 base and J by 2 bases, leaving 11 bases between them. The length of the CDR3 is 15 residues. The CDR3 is CASSLEGTLQETQYF. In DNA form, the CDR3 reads TGTGCCAGCAGCTTAGAGGGGACTTTGCAAGAGACCCAGTACTTC.

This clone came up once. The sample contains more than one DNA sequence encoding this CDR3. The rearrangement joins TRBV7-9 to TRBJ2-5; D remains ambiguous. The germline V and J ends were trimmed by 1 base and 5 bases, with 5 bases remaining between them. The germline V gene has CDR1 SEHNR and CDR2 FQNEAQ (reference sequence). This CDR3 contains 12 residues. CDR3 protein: CASSLGVETQYF. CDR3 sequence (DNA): TGTGCCAGCAGCTTAGGAGTCGAGACCCAGTACTTC. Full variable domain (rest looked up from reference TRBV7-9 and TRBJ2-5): DTGVSQNPRHKITKRGQNVTFRCDPISEHNRLYWYRQTLGQGPEFLTYFQNEAQLEKSRLLSDRFSAERPKGSFSTLEIQRTEQGDSAMYLCASSLGVETQYFGPGTRLLVL.

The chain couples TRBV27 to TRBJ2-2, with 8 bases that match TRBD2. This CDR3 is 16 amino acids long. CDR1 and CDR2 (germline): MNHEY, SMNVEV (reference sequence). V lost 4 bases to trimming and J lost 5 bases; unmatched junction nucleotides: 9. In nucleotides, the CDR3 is TGTGCCAGCAGTTCACCGGGACTAGGGGGGACCGGGGAGCTGTTTTTT. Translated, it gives CASSSPGLGGTGELFF.

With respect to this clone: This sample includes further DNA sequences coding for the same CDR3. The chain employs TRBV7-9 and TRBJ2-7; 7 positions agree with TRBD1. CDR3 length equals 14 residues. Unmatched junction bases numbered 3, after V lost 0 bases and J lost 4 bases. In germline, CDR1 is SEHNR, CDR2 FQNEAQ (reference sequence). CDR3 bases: TGTGCCAGCAGCTTAGCAGGGACAGCGTACGAGCAGTACTTC. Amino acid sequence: CASSLAGTAYEQYF.

This CDR3 reads CASSPLASETQYF. The CDR3, as DNA: TGTGCCAGCAGTCCACTAGCATCGGAGACCCAGTACTTC. The V and J genes are TRBV28 and TRBJ2-5, with D tentatively TRBD2 (6 bases). Germline CDR1 is MDHEN and CDR2 is SYDVKM. The length of the CDR3 is 13 residues. V dropped 5 bases and J dropped 5 bases, with 12 bases sitting between them.

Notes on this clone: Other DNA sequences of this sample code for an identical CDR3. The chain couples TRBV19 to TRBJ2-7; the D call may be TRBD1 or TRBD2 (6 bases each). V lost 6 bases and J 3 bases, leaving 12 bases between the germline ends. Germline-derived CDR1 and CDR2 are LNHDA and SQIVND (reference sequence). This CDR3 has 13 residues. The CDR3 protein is CASSPRGDYEQYF. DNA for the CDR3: TGTGCCAGTAGCCCTAGGGGGGACTACGAGCAGTACTTC. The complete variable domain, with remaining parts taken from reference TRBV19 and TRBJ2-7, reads DGGITQSPKYLFRKEGQNVTLSCEQNLNHDAMYWYRQDPGQGLRLIYYSQIVNDFQKGDIAEGYSVSREKKESFPLTVTSAQKNPTAFYLCASSPRGDYEQYFGPGTRLTVT.

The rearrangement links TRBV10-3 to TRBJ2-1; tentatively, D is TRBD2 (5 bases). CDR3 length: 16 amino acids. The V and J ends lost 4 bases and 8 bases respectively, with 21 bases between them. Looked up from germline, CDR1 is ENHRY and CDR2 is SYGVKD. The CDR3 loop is CAISVGWTGKGDEQFF. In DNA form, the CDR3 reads TGTGCCATCAGTGTGGGGTGGACGGGAAAGGGAGATGAGCAGTTCTTC.

CDR3 region: CASRAETGAPNEKLFF. In DNA form, the CDR3 reads TGTGCCAGCAGGGCCGAGACAGGGGCCCCTAATGAAAAACTGTTTTTT. The rearrangement uses TRBV27 and TRBJ1-4; 8 bases agree with TRBD1. Losses at the gene ends were 6 bases for V and 3 bases for J; bases not matched to a gene: 9. This CDR3 is built from 16 residues. The V gene's germline CDR1 is MNHEY and CDR2 SMNVEV (reference sequence). Together with reference TRBV27 and TRBJ1-4, the CDR3 gives the full variable domain: EAQVTQNPRYLITVTGKKLTVTCSQNMNHEYMSWYRQDPGLGLRQIYYSMNVEVTDKGDVPEGYKVSRKEKRNFPLILESPSPNQTSLYFCASRAETGAPNEKLFFGSGTQLSVL.

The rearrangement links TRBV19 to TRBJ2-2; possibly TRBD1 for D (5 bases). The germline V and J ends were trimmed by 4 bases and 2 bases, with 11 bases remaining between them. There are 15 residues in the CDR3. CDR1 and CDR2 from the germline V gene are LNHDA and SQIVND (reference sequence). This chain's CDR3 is CASSTPTANTGELFF. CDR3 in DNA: TGTGCCAGTAGTACACCGACAGCAAACACCGGGGAGCTGTTTTTT. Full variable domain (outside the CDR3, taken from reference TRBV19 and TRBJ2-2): DGGITQSPKYLFRKEGQNVTLSCEQNLNHDAMYWYRQDPGQGLRLIYYSQIVNDFQKGDIAEGYSVSREKKESFPLTVTSAQKNPTAFYLCASSTPTANTGELFFGEGSRLTVL.

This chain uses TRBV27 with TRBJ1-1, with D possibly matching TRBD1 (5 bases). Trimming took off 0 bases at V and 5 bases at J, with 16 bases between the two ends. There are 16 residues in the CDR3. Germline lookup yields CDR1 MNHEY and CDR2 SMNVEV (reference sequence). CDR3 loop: CASSLSIQGGRTEAFF. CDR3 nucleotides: TGTGCCAGCAGTTTATCGATCCAGGGAGGAAGAACTGAAGCTTTCTTT.

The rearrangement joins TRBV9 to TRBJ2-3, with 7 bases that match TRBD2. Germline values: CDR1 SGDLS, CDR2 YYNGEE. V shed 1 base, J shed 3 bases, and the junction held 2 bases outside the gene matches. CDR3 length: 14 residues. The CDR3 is CASSVYGGTDTQYF. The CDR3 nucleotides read TGTGCCAGCAGCGTATACGGGGGGACAGATACGCAGTATTTT.

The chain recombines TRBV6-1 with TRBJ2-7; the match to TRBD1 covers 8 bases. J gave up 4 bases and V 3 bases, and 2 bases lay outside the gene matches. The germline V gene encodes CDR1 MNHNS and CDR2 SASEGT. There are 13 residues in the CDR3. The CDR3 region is CASSDRGLYEQYF. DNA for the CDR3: TGTGCCAGCAGTGACAGGGGGCTTTACGAGCAGTACTTC.

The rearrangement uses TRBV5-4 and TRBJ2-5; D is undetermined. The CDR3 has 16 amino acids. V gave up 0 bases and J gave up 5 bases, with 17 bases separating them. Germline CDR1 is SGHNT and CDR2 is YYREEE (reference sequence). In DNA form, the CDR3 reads TGTGCCAGCAGCTTGGGCCCGGGTCCCCTAGGGGAGACCCAGTACTTC. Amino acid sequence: CASSLGPGPLGETQYF.

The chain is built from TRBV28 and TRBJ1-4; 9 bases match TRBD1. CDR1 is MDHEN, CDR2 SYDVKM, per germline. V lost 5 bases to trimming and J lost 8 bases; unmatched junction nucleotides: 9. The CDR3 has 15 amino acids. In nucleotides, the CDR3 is TGTGCCAGCAGTGGGGGGACAGGGTATGGGGAAAAACTGTTTTTT. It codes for CASSGGTGYGEKLFF.

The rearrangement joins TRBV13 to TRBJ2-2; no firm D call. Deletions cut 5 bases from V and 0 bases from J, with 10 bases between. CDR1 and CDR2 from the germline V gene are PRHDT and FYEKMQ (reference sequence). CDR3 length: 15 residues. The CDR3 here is CASSPSWANTGELFF. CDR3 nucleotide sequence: TGTGCCAGCAGCCCTTCTTGGGCGAACACCGGGGAGCTGTTTTTT.

The CDR3 bases are TGTGCCAGCAGTTTATCGAAAGCAGGGAACTCCTACGAGCAGTACTTC. Translated, it gives CASSLSKAGNSYEQYF. The rearrangement links TRBV27 to TRBJ2-7; weak D call: TRBD1 (5 bases). The V gene lost 0 bases and the J gene lost 0 bases, with 12 bases spanning the gap. The CDR3 contains 16 residues. CDR1 and CDR2 from the germline V gene are MNHEY and SMNVEV (reference sequence).

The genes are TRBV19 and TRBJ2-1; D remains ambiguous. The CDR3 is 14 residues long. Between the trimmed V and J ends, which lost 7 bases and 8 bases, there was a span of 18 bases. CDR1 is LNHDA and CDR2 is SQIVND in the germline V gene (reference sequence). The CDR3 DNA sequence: TGTGCCAGTACCCCGGGCCTCAGTGGGCATGAGCAGTTCTTC. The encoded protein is CASTPGLSGHEQFF.

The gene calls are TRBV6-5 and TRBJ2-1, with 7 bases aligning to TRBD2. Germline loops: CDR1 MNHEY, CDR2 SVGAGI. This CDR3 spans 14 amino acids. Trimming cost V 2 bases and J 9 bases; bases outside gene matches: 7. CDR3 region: CASSYAGVLTEQFF. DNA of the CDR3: TGTGCCAGCAGTTACGCGGGAGTTTTGACTGAGCAGTTCTTC.

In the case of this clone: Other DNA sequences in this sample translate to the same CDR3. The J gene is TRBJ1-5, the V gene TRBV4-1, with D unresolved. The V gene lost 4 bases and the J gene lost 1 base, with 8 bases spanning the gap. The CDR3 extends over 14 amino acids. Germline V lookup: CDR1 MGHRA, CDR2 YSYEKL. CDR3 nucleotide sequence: TGCGCCAGCAGCCCGGACTCGAGCAATCAGCCCCAGCATTTT. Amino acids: CASSPDSSNQPQHF.